The sample holds one count of the clone carrying this T cell receptor beta chain. The CDR3 totals 13 residues. V lost 6 bases to trimming and J lost 6 bases, with 12 bases between them. This entry belongs to a study of blood T cell repertoires in COVID-19. Study background: PBMCs, B-cell-depleted T cells, or T cells provided the cDNA or gDNA that made up the material.

As processed by the authors: Nucleated cell number was recorded as an estimate derived from reference gene primer amplification. The method was immunoSEQ multiplex PCR; TCRdb's version includes in-frame clones alone and lacks a portion of them. D and trimming come from the DNA, and the V and J calls and clone size come from that table. The sample has around 300,000 clones, under 90% seen once. The specimen was peripheral blood. The clonotype originates from a woman aged 50 to 60 who had recovered from COVID-19. The chain has TRBV12-3 or TRBV12-4 and TRBJ2-1, with D possibly TRBD1 on 6 matching bases. CDR3 amino acids: CASRKQGGNEQFF. The DNA of the CDR3 is TGTGCCAGCAGAAAACAGGGTGGCAATGAGCAGTTCTTC.